These 16 T cell receptor beta chains were all obtained from the same sample, sequenced in a study of T cell responses to AZD1222 COVID-19 vaccine (dated by TCRdb to the early 2020s). The time point tag for this specimen amounts to: about 28 days (+/-7) after the second vaccine dose. The treatment or condition label for this specimen denotes: meningococcal conjugate vaccine given as trial control. Library generation was performed with the immunoSEQ multiplex PCR assay. TCRdb obtained this table from immuneACCESS and retained in-frame rearrangements with V and J assigned. These tables miss some clones; where compared with another copy, unresolved V genes account for less than half of the shortfall, and the remainder is unexplained. The table for this sample lists 80,000 or so clones; roughly 80% of them were counted only once. 25% to 30% of the sample goes to the ten largest clones. The sequences come from peripheral blood, collected 28 days after the second dose of the MenACWY control vaccine. The receptors were sampled from an adult who received the MenACWY meningococcal vaccine as a control.

V usage is TRBV19 and J usage is TRBJ1-1, with D tentatively TRBD1 (5 bases). Per germline, CDR1 LNHDA and CDR2 SQIVND (reference sequence). Trimming shortened V by 4 bases and J by 1 base, and 13 bases separated the two germline ends. This CDR3 is built from 15 residues. The CDR3 nucleotides are TGTGCCAGTAGTACCACCGGGACGACGAACACTGAAGCTTTCTTT. It specifies CASSTTGTTNTEAFF.

The CDR3 spells CASSLGTGELFF. CDR3 DNA: TGTGCCAGCAGCTTGGGCACCGGGGAGCTGTTTTTT. This chain uses TRBV7-3 with TRBJ2-2; D not certain. Trimming removed 3 bases at V and 4 bases at J, with 3 bases between. The CDR3 contains 12 residues. Germline CDR1 is SGHTA and CDR2 is FQGTGA.

The rearrangement links TRBV7-8 to TRBJ1-4; the D is unclear. The germline CDR1 and CDR2 sequences are SGHVS and FQNEAQ. The CDR3 has 16 residues. Trimming stripped 2 bases from V and 3 bases from J, with 13 bases between. CDR3 region: CASSLFAKGANEKLFF. CDR3 nucleotide sequence: TGTGCCAGCAGCTTATTCGCAAAGGGTGCTAATGAAAAACTGTTTTTT.

This clone was seen a few times. The V and J genes are TRBV4-2 and TRBJ2-7; 14 nucleotides align to TRBD2. With 4 bases clipped from V and 7 bases from J, the junction kept 9 bases outside the gene matches. This CDR3 has 16 residues. Germline lookup yields CDR1 LGHNA and CDR2 YNFKEQ. The CDR3 sequence is CASSPAGTSGSGEQYF. The CDR3 nucleotides are TGTGCCAGCAGCCCGGCCGGGACTAGCGGGAGCGGGGAGCAGTACTTC.

As for this clone: The sample holds other DNA sequences that translate to the same CDR3. The chain carries TRBV28 and TRBJ2-1, with 12 bases matching TRBD2. J lost 3 bases, V lost 6 bases, and 6 bases had no gene match. The CDR3 runs 16 residues. Germline V lookup: CDR1 MDHEN, CDR2 SYDVKM. In DNA form, the CDR3 reads TGTGCCAGCAGCTCTGGGGGACTAGCGGGCTACAATGAGCAGTTCTTC. Translated: CASSSGGLAGYNEQFF.

V usage is TRBV30 and J usage is TRBJ1-2; a possible D gene is TRBD1 (5 bases). Germline CDR1 is GTSNPN and CDR2 is SVGIG (reference sequence). This CDR3 is built from 12 residues. With 6 bases removed from V and 8 bases from J, the gap between germline ends came to 16 bases. The CDR3 protein is CACPGTLGGYTF. In DNA form, the CDR3 reads TGTGCCTGCCCCGGGACCCTGGGCGGCTACACCTTC.

V usage is TRBV5-1 and J usage is TRBJ2-3, with unresolved D. V was cut by 2 bases and J by 1 base, with 5 bases left in between. The CDR3 runs to 13 residues. Germline CDR1 reads SGHRS; CDR2 reads YFSETQ. The CDR3 DNA sequence: TGCGCCAGCAGCTTATGGGGCACAGATACGCAGTATTTT. This gives the protein CASSLWGTDTQYF.

J is TRBJ1-4 and V is TRBV6-2 or TRBV6-3; D not resolved. Trimming left V 2 bases short and J 8 bases short, with 6 bases between. The V gene's germline CDR1 is MNHEY and CDR2 SVGEGT. The CDR3 length is 12 residues. The CDR3 DNA reads as TGTGCCAGCAGTTACGGCTCCGAAAAACTGTTTTTT. Translated, it gives CASSYGSEKLFF.

CDR3 protein: CASSQQAQSYNEQFF. The CDR3 DNA is TGTGCCAGCAGCCAGCAGGCCCAGTCCTACAATGAGCAGTTCTTC. V gene TRBV3-1 (or the pseudogene TRBV3-2) combines with J gene TRBJ2-1; D not resolved. The CDR3 contains 15 residues. V was trimmed by 3 bases and J by 1 base, leaving 10 bases between them. Germline-derived CDR1 and CDR2 are LGHDT and YNNKEL (reference sequence).

The chain couples TRBV7-9 to TRBJ1-1; TRBD1 is a possible D gene (5 bases). Germline CDR1 is SEHNR and CDR2 is FQNEAQ (reference sequence). V gave up 4 bases and J gave up 8 bases, with 17 bases separating them. The CDR3 totals 14 residues. DNA for the CDR3: TGTGCCAGCAGCTCGTCCTCACGGGGGGTCGAAGCTTTCTTT. Translated, it gives CASSSSSRGVEAFF.

The chain employs TRBV19 and TRBJ1-5, with D possibly TRBD1 on 5 matching bases. From germline, CDR1 is LNHDA and CDR2 SQIVND (reference sequence). The CDR3 loop spans 15 amino acids. With 3 bases removed from V and 3 bases from J, the gap between germline ends came to 12 bases. The CDR3 DNA reads as TGTGCCAGTAGTATGTTTGGGGACCTCAATCAGCCCCAGCATTTT. Protein: CASSMFGDLNQPQHF.

The count of this clone is one. V usage is TRBV5-1 and J usage is TRBJ2-2, with D perhaps being TRBD1 or TRBD2 (5 bases each). V dropped 4 bases and J dropped 5 bases, with 15 bases sitting between them. Germline V gene lookup returns CDR1 SGHRS and CDR2 YFSETQ. The CDR3 loop spans 15 amino acids. CDR3 bases: TGCGCCAGCAGCCCGGTGGGGGTGCATACCGGGGAGCTGTTTTTT. This encodes CASSPVGVHTGELFF.

In this sample, this clone turned up once. J is TRBJ2-1 and V is TRBV7-3; D call uncertain. Germline V lookup: CDR1 SGHTA, CDR2 FQGTGA. CDR3 length: 15 amino acids. The V and J ends lost 0 bases and 5 bases respectively, with 11 bases between them. CDR3 in DNA: TGTGCCAGCAGCTTAACCCCGGGCGAGAACAATGAGCAGTTCTTC. Its protein is CASSLTPGENNEQFF.

This chain links TRBV6-5 with TRBJ2-3; D is ambiguous. V lost 0 bases, J lost 2 bases, and 12 bases lay in between. The CDR3 extends over 16 amino acids. In germline, CDR1 is MNHEY, CDR2 SVGAGI. CDR3 coding DNA: TGTGCCAGCAGTTACTCGAGCGCTGGGATCACAGATACGCAGTATTTT. This sequence encodes CASSYSSAGITDTQYF.

The J gene is TRBJ2-3, the V gene TRBV4-3; D is possibly TRBD2 (6 bases). The V gene lost 0 bases and the J gene lost 4 bases, with 14 bases spanning the gap. Germline assignment: CDR1 LGHNA and CDR2 YSLEER. CDR3 length: 16 residues. CDR3 region: CASSQDRLGLADTQYF. CDR3 DNA: TGCGCCAGCAGCCAAGATCGACTAGGGTTGGCAGATACGCAGTATTTT.

The chain joins TRBV6-2 or TRBV6-3 to TRBJ1-3; D unresolved. The V gene lost 6 bases and the J gene lost 4 bases, with 7 bases spanning the gap. The V gene's germline CDR1 is MNHEY and CDR2 SVGEGT. This CDR3 has 12 amino acids. As DNA, the CDR3 is TGTGCCAGCAGCCCCTCCGGAAACACCATATATTTT. Translating gives CASSPSGNTIYF.